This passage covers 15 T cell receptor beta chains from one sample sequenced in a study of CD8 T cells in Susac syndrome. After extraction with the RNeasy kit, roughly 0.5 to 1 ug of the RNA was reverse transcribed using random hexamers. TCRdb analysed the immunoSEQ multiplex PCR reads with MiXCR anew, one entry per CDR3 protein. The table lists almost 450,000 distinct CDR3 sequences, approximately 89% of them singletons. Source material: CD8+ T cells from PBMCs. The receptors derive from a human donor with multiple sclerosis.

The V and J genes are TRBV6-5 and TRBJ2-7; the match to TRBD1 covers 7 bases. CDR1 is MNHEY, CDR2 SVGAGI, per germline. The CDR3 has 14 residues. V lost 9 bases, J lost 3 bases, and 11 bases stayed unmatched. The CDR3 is CASKVRGNYYEQYF. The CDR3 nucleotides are TGTGCCAGTAAAGTCAGGGGGAATTACTACGAGCAGTACTTC.

This CDR3 reads CASSYNSGGPSSYEQYF. In nucleotides, the CDR3 is TGTGCCAGCAGTTATAATAGCGGGGGGCCTAGCTCCTACGAGCAGTACTTC. V gene TRBV6-5 combines with J gene TRBJ2-7, with 10 nucleotides matching TRBD2. The CDR3 spans 17 residues. Germline values: CDR1 MNHEY, CDR2 SVGAGI. The trim removed 3 bases at V and 0 bases at J, leaving 8 bases unmatched.

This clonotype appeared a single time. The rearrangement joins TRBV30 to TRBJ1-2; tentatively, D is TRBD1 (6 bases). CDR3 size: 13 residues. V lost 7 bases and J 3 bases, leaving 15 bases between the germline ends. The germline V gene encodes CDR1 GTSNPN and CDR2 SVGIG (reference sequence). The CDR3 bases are TGTGCCTTGCACAGGGTGGGGTACTATGGCTACACCTTC. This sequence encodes CALHRVGYYGYTF. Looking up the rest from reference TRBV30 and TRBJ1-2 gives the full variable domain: SQTIHQWPATLVQPVGSPLSLECTVEGTSNPNLYWYRQAAGRGLQLLFYSVGIGQISSEVPQNLSASRPQDRQFILSSKKLLLSDSGFYLCALHRVGYYGYTFGSGTRLTVV.

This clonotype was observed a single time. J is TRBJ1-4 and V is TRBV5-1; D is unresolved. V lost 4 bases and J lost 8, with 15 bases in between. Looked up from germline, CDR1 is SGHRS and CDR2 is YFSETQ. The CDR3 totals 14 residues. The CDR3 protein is CASSPLPQEEKLFF. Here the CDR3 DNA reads TGCGCCAGCAGCCCCCTCCCTCAGGAGGAAAAACTGTTTTTT.

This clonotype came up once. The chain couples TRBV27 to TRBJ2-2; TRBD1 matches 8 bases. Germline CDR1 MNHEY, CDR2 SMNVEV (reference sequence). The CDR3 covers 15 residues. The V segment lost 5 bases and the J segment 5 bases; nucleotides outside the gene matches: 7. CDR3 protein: CASSVGTGQTGELFF. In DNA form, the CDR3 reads TGTGCCAGCAGTGTCGGGACAGGTCAAACCGGGGAGCTGTTTTTT.

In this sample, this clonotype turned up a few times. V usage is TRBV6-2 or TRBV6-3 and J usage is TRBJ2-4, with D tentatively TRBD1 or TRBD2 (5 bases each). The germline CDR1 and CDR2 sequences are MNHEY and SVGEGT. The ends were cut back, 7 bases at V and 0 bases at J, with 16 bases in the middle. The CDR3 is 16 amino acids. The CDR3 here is CASIKGTAEAKNIQYF. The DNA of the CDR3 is TGTGCCAGCATTAAGGGGACCGCCGAAGCCAAAAACATTCAGTACTTC.

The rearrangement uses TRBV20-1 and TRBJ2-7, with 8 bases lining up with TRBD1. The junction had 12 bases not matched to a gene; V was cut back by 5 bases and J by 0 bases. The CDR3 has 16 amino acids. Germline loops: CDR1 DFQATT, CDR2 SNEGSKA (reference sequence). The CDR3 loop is CSAAGETGGLSYEQYF. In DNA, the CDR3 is TGCAGTGCTGCCGGAGAAACAGGGGGTCTCTCCTACGAGCAGTACTTC.

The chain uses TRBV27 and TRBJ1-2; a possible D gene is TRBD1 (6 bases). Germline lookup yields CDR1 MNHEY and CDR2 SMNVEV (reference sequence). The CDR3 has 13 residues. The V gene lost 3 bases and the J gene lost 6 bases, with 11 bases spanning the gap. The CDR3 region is CASSFGGAHGYTF. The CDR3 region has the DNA TGTGCCAGCAGTTTTGGGGGGGCGCATGGCTACACCTTC.

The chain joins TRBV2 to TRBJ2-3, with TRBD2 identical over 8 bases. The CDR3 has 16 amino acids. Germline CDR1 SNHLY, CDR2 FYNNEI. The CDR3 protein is CAVSGGRQPFTDTQYF. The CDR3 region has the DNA TGTGCTGTTAGCGGCGGGAGGCAGCCTTTCACAGATACGCAGTATTTT.

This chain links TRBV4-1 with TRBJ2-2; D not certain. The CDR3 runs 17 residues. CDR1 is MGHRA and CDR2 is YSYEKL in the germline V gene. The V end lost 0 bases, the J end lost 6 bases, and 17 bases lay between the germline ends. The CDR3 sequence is CASSQEVPQIIAGELFF. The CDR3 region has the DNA TGCGCCAGCAGCCAAGAAGTCCCCCAAATAATCGCCGGGGAGCTGTTTTTT.

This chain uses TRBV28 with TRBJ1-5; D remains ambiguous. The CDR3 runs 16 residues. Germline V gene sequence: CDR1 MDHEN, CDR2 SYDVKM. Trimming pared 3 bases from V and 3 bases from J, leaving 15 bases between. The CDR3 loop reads CASSFGRVRDNQPQHF. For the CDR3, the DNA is TGTGCCAGCAGTTTTGGTAGGGTGAGGGACAATCAGCCCCAGCATTTT.

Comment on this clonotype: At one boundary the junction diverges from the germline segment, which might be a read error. The CDR3 here is CASSPPYGATDRSCEQYF. The CDR3 DNA reads as TGTGCCAGCTCACCACCTTACGGGGCGACAGATAGATCCTGCGAGCAGTACTTC. This chain links TRBV18 with TRBJ2-7, with D perhaps matching TRBD1 or TRBD2 (5 bases each). Germline assignment: CDR1 KGHSH and CDR2 LQKENI. The CDR3 contains 18 residues.

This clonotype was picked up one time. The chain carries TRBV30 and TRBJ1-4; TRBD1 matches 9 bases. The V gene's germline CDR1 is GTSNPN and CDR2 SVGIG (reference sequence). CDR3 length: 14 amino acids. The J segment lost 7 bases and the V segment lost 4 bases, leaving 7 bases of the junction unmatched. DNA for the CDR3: TGTGCCTGGACAGGACAGGGGATGAGTGAAAAACTGTTTTTT. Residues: CAWTGQGMSEKLFF.

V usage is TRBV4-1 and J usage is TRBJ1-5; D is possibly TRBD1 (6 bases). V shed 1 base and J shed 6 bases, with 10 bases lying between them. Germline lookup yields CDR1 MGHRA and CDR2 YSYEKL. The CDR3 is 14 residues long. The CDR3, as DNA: TGCGCCAGCAGCCAAGCGGCAGGGGTTCAGCCCCAGCATTTT. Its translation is CASSQAAGVQPQHF.

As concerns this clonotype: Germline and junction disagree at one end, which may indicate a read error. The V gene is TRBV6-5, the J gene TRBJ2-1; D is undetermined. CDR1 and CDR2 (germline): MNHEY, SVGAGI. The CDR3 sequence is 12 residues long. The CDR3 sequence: CASGYQGYEQFF. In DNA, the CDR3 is TGTGCCAGCGGTTATCAAGGCTATGAGCAGTTCTTC.